Listed below are T cell receptor beta chains from one sample, sequenced in a study of cytomegalovirus exposure and HLA in healthy donors. Repertoires were generated with immunoSEQ multiplex PCR, while TCRdb's copy carries only in-frame clones and drops some. The sample carries approximately 180,000 clones, over 65% recorded once. Input material: PBMCs. These receptors were taken from an older woman in good health and CMV-seropositive. CDR3s include the opening cysteine and the closing phenylalanine or tryptophan. Each record gives: clone size, J gene, D gene, V gene, CDR3 protein, CDR3 DNA. A D gene is named only where the DNA matches it firmly. The size field is filled for only some rows; it gives once, few, many or a size class.

NA TRBJ2-5 NA TRBV2 CASSERLARNRQETQYF TGTGCCAGCAGCGAGAGATTAGCTCGAAACCGCCAAGAGACCCAGTACTTC
NA TRBJ2-5 NA TRBV7-9 CASSLEGGGETQYF TGTGCCAGCAGCTTAGAGGGAGGAGGAGAGACCCAGTACTTC
NA TRBJ2-5 TRBD1 TRBV15 CATSRDLTGGLETQYF TGTGCCACCAGCAGAGATCTAACAGGGGGTTTGGAGACCCAGTACTTC
NA TRBJ2-4 TRBD1 TRBV11-2 CASSLRWTGADIQYF TGTGCCAGCAGCCTAAGGTGGACAGGGGCGGACATTCAGTACTTC
NA TRBJ2-1 TRBD1 TRBV30 CAWTPLGQRYEQFF TGTGCCTGGACTCCCCTGGGACAGAGGTATGAGCAGTTCTTC
once TRBJ1-6 NA TRBV23-1 CASSQSASPLHF TGCGCCAGCAGTCAATCAGCTTCACCCCTCCACTTT
NA TRBJ2-1 NA TRBV6-6 CASSFGGPRSNEQFF TGTGCCAGCAGTTTTGGGGGCCCGAGGTCCAATGAGCAGTTCTTC
NA TRBJ2-1 NA TRBV10-3 CAISEDGSAGFF TGTGCCATCAGTGAAGATGGTAGCGCGGGGTTCTTC
few TRBJ2-1 TRBD1 TRBV4-1 CASSQGSSGTGNEQFF TGCGCCAGCAGCCAAGGGTCTTCCGGGACAGGGAATGAGCAGTTCTTC
few TRBJ1-3 TRBD1 TRBV28 CASRPGTASGNTIYF TGTGCCAGCAGACCCGGGACAGCCTCTGGAAACACCATATATTTT
few TRBJ1-1 NA TRBV29-1 CSVGKGQNTEAFF TGCAGCGTTGGTAAGGGGCAGAACACTGAAGCTTTCTTT
NA TRBJ1-4 NA TRBV6-1 CASSDRATNEKLFF TGTGCCAGCAGTGATCGTGCAACTAATGAAAAACTGTTTTTT
NA TRBJ1-2 NA TRBV27 CASSLQGSLGYTF TGTGCCAGCAGTTTACAGGGGTCCCTTGGCTACACCTTC
few TRBJ1-5 NA TRBV12-2 CASTARAGYHQYSNQPQHF TGTGCAAGTACAGCCAGAGCAGGGTACCATCAATATAGCAATCAGCCCCAGCATTTT
NA TRBJ1-5 TRBD1 TRBV6-6 CASSSGQGGQPQHF TGTGCCAGCAGCTCTGGACAGGGAGGACAGCCCCAGCATTTT
few TRBJ1-1 NA TRBV19 CAGRGRGDTEAFF TGTGCCGGCCGGGGGCGGGGGGACACTGAAGCTTTCTTT
NA TRBJ1-1 NA TRBV30 CAWNRDINTEAFF TGTGCCTGGAACAGGGATATAAACACTGAAGCTTTCTTT
once TRBJ2-3 TRBD2 TRBV5-1 CASSSSGRADTQYF TGCGCCAGCAGCAGTAGCGGGAGGGCAGATACGCAGTATTTT
few TRBJ2-7 TRBD2 TRBV28 CASSLAGGRATHEQYF TGTGCCAGCAGTTTGGCGGGAGGCAGGGCCACCCACGAGCAGTACTTC
NA TRBJ1-1 TRBD1 TRBV5-4 CASSSQGRNTEAFF TGTGCCAGCAGCTCACAGGGGAGGAACACTGAAGCTTTCTTT
NA TRBJ2-1 TRBD2 TRBV5-1 CASSLDPPGLAGAGEQFF TGCGCCAGCAGCTTGGATCCACCGGGACTAGCGGGGGCAGGTGAGCAGTTCTTC
NA TRBJ2-1 NA TRBV7-9 CASSLIRGDEQFF TGTGCCAGCAGCTTAATTCGCGGCGATGAGCAGTTCTTC
NA TRBJ2-3 TRBD1 TRBV10-3 CAIRGQGSTDTQYF TGTGCCATCAGAGGACAGGGGAGCACAGATACGCAGTATTTT
NA TRBJ2-7 NA TRBV19 CASSKRNYEQYF TGTGCCAGTAGTAAGCGGAACTACGAGCAGTACTTC
NA TRBJ1-3 NA TRBV7-8 CASSSTGFSGNTIYF TGTGCCAGCAGCTCTACAGGATTCTCTGGAAACACCATATATTTT
NA TRBJ2-6 NA TRBV5-4 CASRGTLSSGANGLTF TGTGCCAGCAGAGGGACACTTTCCTCTGGGGCCAACGGCCTGACTTTC
NA TRBJ2-5 TRBD1 TRBV5-4 CASCFDRVQETQYF TGTGCCAGCTGTTTTGACAGGGTACAAGAGACCCAGTACTTC
few TRBJ2-7 NA TRBV6-1 CASSEPAGYEQYF TGTGCCAGCAGTGAACCCGCAGGGTACGAGCAGTACTTC
NA TRBJ2-3 NA TRBV25-1 CASSESSDTQYF TGTGCCAGCAGTGAATCATCAGATACGCAGTATTTT
few TRBJ1-2 TRBD1 TRBV27 CASSLYWGTAYGYTF TGTGCCAGCAGTTTATATTGGGGGACAGCCTATGGCTACACCTTC
once TRBJ1-3 NA TRBV4-1 CASSQVFRDSGNTIYF TGCGCCAGCAGCCAAGTTTTCAGGGATTCTGGAAACACCATATATTTT
NA TRBJ1-1 NA TRBV11-1 CASSLNTNTEAFF TGTGCCAGCAGCTTGAACACGAACACTGAAGCTTTCTTT
NA TRBJ2-1 TRBD1 TRBV5-1 CASSYGTGFYNEQFF TGCGCCAGCAGCTATGGGACAGGGTTTTACAATGAGCAGTTCTTC
NA TRBJ1-1 NA TRBV9 CASSPRVGAEAFF TGTGCCAGCAGCCCTCGCGTAGGGGCTGAAGCTTTCTTT
few TRBJ1-1 NA TRBV6-5 CASSPTQATHEAFF TGTGCCAGCAGCCCCACACAGGCGACCCACGAAGCTTTCTTT
NA TRBJ2-3 TRBD2 TRBV5-5 CASSLILLGGGADTQYF TGTGCCAGCAGCCTCATCCTCTTGGGGGGGGGAGCAGATACGCAGTATTTT
NA TRBJ2-4 NA TRBV30 CAVGGQNSQYF TGTGCCGTGGGGGGGCAGAACAGTCAGTACTTC
NA TRBJ2-3 NA TRBV5-4 CASSYGGESTDTQYF TGTGCCAGCAGCTACGGCGGGGAGAGCACAGATACGCAGTATTTT
NA TRBJ1-5 TRBD1 TRBV6-5 CATLTGGKGNQPQHF TGTGCCACTTTAACAGGGGGCAAGGGCAATCAGCCCCAGCATTTT
NA TRBJ2-7 TRBD1 TRBV6-4 CASSDSSSRDRDYEQYF TGTGCCAGCAGTGACTCATCCTCCCGGGACAGGGACTACGAGCAGTACTTC
NA TRBJ1-5 NA TRBV4-1 CASSQGPTFRQAPRGNQPQHF TGCGCCAGCAGCCAAGGCCCTACCTTCAGACAGGCGCCTCGGGGCAATCAGCCCCAGCATTTT
NA TRBJ1-1 TRBD1 TRBV4-2 CASSQVSTGGITEAFF TGTGCCAGCAGCCAAGTTTCGACAGGGGGTATCACTGAAGCTTTCTTT
NA TRBJ1-1 NA TRBV5-1 CASSLGLGNTEAFF TGCGCCAGCAGCCTTGGACTGGGGAACACTGAAGCTTTCTTT